This T cell receptor (beta chain) was sequenced during a study of regulatory T cells in long-lasting Graves disease. Worth noting for this clonotype: Its target is unknown.

The study's findings and limits: Under persistent disease, TRBV28, TRBJ1-2 and TRBJ2-5 were used preferentially.

HTBI primers from iRepertoire and Arm-PCR of CDR3 regions yielded the TCR beta libraries. TCRdb reanalysed the multiplex PCR reads using MiXCR and keeps one entry per CDR3 protein. The table includes 350,000 to 500,000 distinct CDR3 sequences, less than 20% detected once. Time point described: newly diagnosed GD, antithyroid drugs for less than 3 months. Extracted PBMC RNA gave rise to the TCR library. Clinicians diagnosed Graves' disease using American Thyroid Association guidelines. CDR3 length: 16 residues. V lost 1 base, J lost 2 bases, and 11 bases lay in between. The germline CDR1 and CDR2 sequences are LNHNV and YYDKDF (reference sequence). The same specimen was also included in a second study, on T cells in Graves' hyperthyroidism and ophthalmopathy.

This receptor was taken from a woman younger than 30 with Graves disease. This specimen was peripheral blood mononuclear cells (PBMCs), taken at new diagnosis, from a patient treated with antithyroid drugs. The chain is built from TRBV15 and TRBJ1-4; D gene uncertain. The CDR3 protein is CATSRVTGSTNEKLFF. CDR3 bases: TGTGCCACCAGCAGAGTGACGGGGTCGACTAATGAAAAACTGTTTTTT.